The rows below give T cell receptor beta chains drawn from one sample of a study of cytotoxic CD8 clonotypes in ibrutinib-treated CLL. TCRdb keeps only in-frame clones here, not all; method: immunoSEQ multiplex PCR. Found here are 300,000 to 400,000 clones, roughly 70% of them singletons; the top ten hold around 6.6%. The input for sequencing was PBMCs, taken after 36 months of ibrutinib treatment. Source of these receptors: a human donor with chronic lymphocytic leukemia. Both conserved end residues are part of each CDR3. A D gene is named only where the DNA matches it firmly. Expanded clones are given a class, and other clones once, few, many or no size at all.

d_call: TRBD1
clone_size: .
v_call: TRBV19
j_call: TRBJ1-2
cdr3_aa: CASSRDRGFHGYTF
cdr3_nt: TGTGCCAGTAGCCGGGACAGGGGGTTTCATGGCTACACCTTC

d_call: .
clone_size: .
v_call: TRBV5-1
j_call: TRBJ1-1
cdr3_aa: CASRLWSNTEAFF
cdr3_nt: TGCGCCAGCAGGTTATGGAGCAACACTGAAGCTTTCTTT

d_call: .
clone_size: .
v_call: TRBV15
j_call: TRBJ1-4
cdr3_aa: CATSRRTDLRGKLFF
cdr3_nt: TGTGCCACCAGCCGTCGGACGGATCTGAGGGGAAAACTGTTTTTT

d_call: .
clone_size: .
v_call: TRBV18
j_call: TRBJ1-1
cdr3_aa: CASSPQGLQGMNTEAFF
cdr3_nt: TGTGCCAGCTCACCCCAGGGCTTACAGGGCATGAACACTGAAGCTTTCTTT

d_call: TRBD2
clone_size: .
v_call: TRBV7-3
j_call: TRBJ2-3
cdr3_aa: CASSSSGASTDTQYF
cdr3_nt: TGTGCCAGCAGCAGTAGCGGGGCTAGCACAGATACGCAGTATTTT

d_call: TRBD1
clone_size: few
v_call: TRBV5-1
j_call: TRBJ2-7
cdr3_aa: CASSHRTGSYEQYF
cdr3_nt: TGCGCCAGCAGCCATAGGACAGGCTCCTACGAGCAGTACTTC

d_call: .
clone_size: .
v_call: TRBV7-9
j_call: TRBJ2-3
cdr3_aa: CASSLFGDNTDTQYF
cdr3_nt: TGTGCCAGCAGCTTATTTGGGGACAACACAGATACGCAGTATTTT

d_call: .
clone_size: .
v_call: TRBV5-1
j_call: TRBJ2-1
cdr3_aa: CASSLVRGGNEQFF
cdr3_nt: TGCGCCAGCAGCTTGGTCCGAGGGGGCAATGAGCAGTTCTTC

d_call: TRBD1
clone_size: .
v_call: TRBV5-1
j_call: TRBJ2-7
cdr3_aa: CASSRQGTSYEQYF
cdr3_nt: TGCGCCAGCAGCAGACAGGGGACCTCCTACGAGCAGTACTTC

d_call: .
clone_size: .
v_call: TRBV5-1
j_call: TRBJ1-4
cdr3_aa: CASSFRGEGEKLFF
cdr3_nt: TGCGCCAGCAGCTTCCGGGGGGAAGGTGAAAAACTGTTTTTT

d_call: .
clone_size: .
v_call: TRBV6-1
j_call: TRBJ2-7
cdr3_aa: CASSEFGQASYEQYF
cdr3_nt: TGTGCCAGCAGTGAATTTGGCCAGGCATCCTACGAGCAGTACTTC

d_call: TRBD1
clone_size: few
v_call: TRBV7-9
j_call: TRBJ2-4
cdr3_aa: CASSWTGEVAKNIQYF
cdr3_nt: TGTGCCAGCAGCTGGACAGGGGAGGTAGCCAAAAACATTCAGTACTTC

d_call: TRBD1
clone_size: .
v_call: TRBV5-1
j_call: TRBJ2-7
cdr3_aa: CASSYRDRTYEQYF
cdr3_nt: TGCGCCAGCAGCTACCGGGACAGGACCTACGAGCAGTACTTC

d_call: .
clone_size: .
v_call: TRBV27
j_call: TRBJ2-7
cdr3_aa: CASRKQGRLDEQYF
cdr3_nt: TGTGCCAGCAGAAAACAGGGGAGGCTAGACGAGCAGTACTTC

d_call: .
clone_size: .
v_call: TRBV19
j_call: TRBJ2-3
cdr3_aa: CASSGGTGTDTQYF
cdr3_nt: TGTGCCAGTAGTGGCGGAACAGGCACAGATACGCAGTATTTT

d_call: .
clone_size: few
v_call: TRBV10-2
j_call: TRBJ1-1
cdr3_aa: CAARAGDTEAFF
cdr3_nt: TGCGCCGCCCGGGCGGGGGACACTGAAGCTTTCTTT

d_call: .
clone_size: few
v_call: TRBV20-1
j_call: TRBJ1-2
cdr3_aa: CSAIPNYGYTF
cdr3_nt: TGCAGTGCAATCCCGAACTATGGCTACACCTTC

d_call: .
clone_size: .
v_call: TRBV18
j_call: TRBJ1-1
cdr3_aa: CASSPGLNTEAFF
cdr3_nt: TGTGCCAGCTCACCCGGATTGAACACTGAAGCTTTCTTT

d_call: TRBD1
clone_size: .
v_call: TRBV19
j_call: TRBJ2-3
cdr3_aa: CASSWTGEDTQYF
cdr3_nt: TGTGCCAGTAGCTGGACAGGGGAAGATACGCAGTATTTT

d_call: .
clone_size: .
v_call: TRBV2
j_call: TRBJ1-2
cdr3_aa: CASSANPLGPYYGYTF
cdr3_nt: TGTGCCAGCAGCGCCAACCCCTTGGGACCTTACTATGGCTACACCTTC

d_call: .
clone_size: .
v_call: TRBV6-4
j_call: TRBJ2-1
cdr3_aa: CASSDSGFAGSNEQFF
cdr3_nt: TGTGCCAGCAGTGACTCGGGCTTCGCGGGAAGTAATGAGCAGTTCTTC

d_call: TRBD2
clone_size: .
v_call: TRBV19
j_call: TRBJ2-1
cdr3_aa: CASSIRGGWNEQFF
cdr3_nt: TGTGCCAGTAGTATCCGGGGGGGCTGGAATGAGCAGTTCTTC

d_call: .
clone_size: .
v_call: TRBV28
j_call: TRBJ2-5
cdr3_aa: CASSSSGLAETQYF
cdr3_nt: TGTGCCAGCAGTTCCTCGGGCCTGGCGGAGACCCAGTACTTC

d_call: .
clone_size: .
v_call: TRBV21-1
j_call: TRBJ2-3
cdr3_aa: CASSPQGGSPDTQYF
cdr3_nt: TGTGCCAGCAGCCCCCAAGGGGGGAGCCCAGATACGCAGTATTTT

d_call: .
clone_size: .
v_call: TRBV7-9
j_call: TRBJ2-2
cdr3_aa: CASSSSLEGTGELFF
cdr3_nt: TGTGCCAGCAGCTCCAGTTTGGAGGGGACCGGGGAGCTGTTTTTT

d_call: TRBD2
clone_size: .
v_call: TRBV2
j_call: TRBJ2-5
cdr3_aa: CASRGRQAPSSGRAHLTQETQYF
cdr3_nt: TGTGCCAGCAGAGGGAGACAGGCCCCGTCCAGCGGGAGGGCCCATTTGACACAAGAGACCCAGTACTTC

d_call: .
clone_size: .
v_call: TRBV29-1
j_call: TRBJ1-2
cdr3_aa: CSVEASRGYTF
cdr3_nt: TGCAGCGTTGAAGCCAGTCGGGGCTACACCTTC

d_call: .
clone_size: .
v_call: TRBV29-1
j_call: TRBJ2-3
cdr3_aa: CSVDGDRGTDTQYF
cdr3_nt: TGCAGCGTTGATGGAGACAGAGGCACAGATACGCAGTATTTT

d_call: .
clone_size: .
v_call: TRBV18
j_call: TRBJ1-5
cdr3_aa: CASSLTGNNQPQHF
cdr3_nt: TGTGCCAGCTCACTCACAGGGAACAATCAGCCCCAGCATTTT

d_call: .
clone_size: .
v_call: TRBV4-1
j_call: TRBJ1-6
cdr3_aa: CASSQEPGHTTQSPLHF
cdr3_nt: TGCGCCAGCAGCCAAGAACCGGGCCACACGACGCAATCACCCCTCCACTTT

d_call: .
clone_size: few
v_call: TRBV4-1
j_call: TRBJ2-7
cdr3_aa: CASSRTTGESYEQYF
cdr3_nt: TGCGCCAGCAGCCGGACGACAGGCGAGTCCTACGAGCAGTACTTC

d_call: .
clone_size: .
v_call: TRBV29-1
j_call: TRBJ2-5
cdr3_aa: CSAEGRDRQETQYF
cdr3_nt: TGCAGCGCCGAAGGCCGGGACCGCCAAGAGACCCAGTACTTC

d_call: TRBD1
clone_size: .
v_call: TRBV5-1
j_call: TRBJ1-2
cdr3_aa: CASSPWTGAGYGYTF
cdr3_nt: TGCGCCAGCAGCCCCTGGACAGGGGCGGGCTATGGCTACACCTTC

d_call: .
clone_size: .
v_call: TRBV21-1
j_call: TRBJ2-5
cdr3_aa: CASSKVRTDRAHKETQYF
cdr3_nt: TGTGCCAGCAGCAAAGTCCGAACTGACAGGGCCCACAAAGAGACCCAGTACTTC

d_call: TRBD1
clone_size: .
v_call: TRBV12-5
j_call: TRBJ2-5
cdr3_aa: CASGSDRGLGETQYF
cdr3_nt: TGTGCTAGTGGTTCAGACAGGGGGCTGGGAGAGACCCAGTACTTC

d_call: .
clone_size: few
v_call: TRBV28
j_call: TRBJ2-7
cdr3_aa: CASGRSYEQYF
cdr3_nt: TGTGCCAGCGGACGGAGCTACGAGCAGTACTTC

d_call: .
clone_size: .
v_call: TRBV5-1
j_call: TRBJ2-7
cdr3_aa: CASADLRAYEQYF
cdr3_nt: TGCGCCAGCGCCGACCTCAGGGCTTACGAGCAGTACTTC

d_call: TRBD2
clone_size: .
v_call: TRBV5-4
j_call: TRBJ2-1
cdr3_aa: CASSQPGGEDNEQFF
cdr3_nt: TGTGCCAGCAGTCAACCGGGGGGAGAAGACAATGAGCAGTTCTTC

d_call: TRBD1
clone_size: .
v_call: TRBV28
j_call: TRBJ1-1
cdr3_aa: CASSPPGTGIAEAFF
cdr3_nt: TGTGCCAGCAGTCCTCCCGGGACAGGGATAGCTGAAGCTTTCTTT

d_call: .
clone_size: .
v_call: TRBV4-1
j_call: TRBJ2-2
cdr3_aa: CASSQERRGRNTGELFF
cdr3_nt: TGCGCCAGCAGCCAAGAACGAAGGGGCCGAAACACCGGGGAGCTGTTTTTT

d_call: .
clone_size: .
v_call: TRBV23-1
j_call: TRBJ2-1
cdr3_aa: CASSRQTRYNEQFF
cdr3_nt: TGCGCCAGCAGTAGACAAACCCGCTACAATGAGCAGTTCTTC

d_call: TRBD2
clone_size: few
v_call: TRBV7-2
j_call: TRBJ2-5
cdr3_aa: CASSLGGRVETQYF
cdr3_nt: TGTGCCAGCAGCCTGGGAGGGAGGGTAGAGACCCAGTACTTC

d_call: .
clone_size: few
v_call: TRBV19
j_call: TRBJ2-1
cdr3_aa: CASSIEISYNEQFF
cdr3_nt: TGTGCCAGTAGTATTGAGATCTCCTACAATGAGCAGTTCTTC

d_call: .
clone_size: few
v_call: TRBV27
j_call: TRBJ2-7
cdr3_aa: CASSFFRTAKAYEQYF
cdr3_nt: TGTGCCAGCAGTTTCTTTCGAACTGCCAAGGCCTACGAGCAGTACTTC

d_call: .
clone_size: .
v_call: TRBV18
j_call: TRBJ1-3
cdr3_aa: CASSNRIGGTSGNTIYF
cdr3_nt: TGTGCCAGCTCAAACCGGATAGGGGGAACATCTGGAAACACCATATATTTT

d_call: TRBD2
clone_size: .
v_call: TRBV10-1
j_call: TRBJ2-7
cdr3_aa: CASSEGGVGTYEQYF
cdr3_nt: TGCGCCAGCAGTGAGGGGGGGGTTGGGACCTACGAGCAGTACTTC